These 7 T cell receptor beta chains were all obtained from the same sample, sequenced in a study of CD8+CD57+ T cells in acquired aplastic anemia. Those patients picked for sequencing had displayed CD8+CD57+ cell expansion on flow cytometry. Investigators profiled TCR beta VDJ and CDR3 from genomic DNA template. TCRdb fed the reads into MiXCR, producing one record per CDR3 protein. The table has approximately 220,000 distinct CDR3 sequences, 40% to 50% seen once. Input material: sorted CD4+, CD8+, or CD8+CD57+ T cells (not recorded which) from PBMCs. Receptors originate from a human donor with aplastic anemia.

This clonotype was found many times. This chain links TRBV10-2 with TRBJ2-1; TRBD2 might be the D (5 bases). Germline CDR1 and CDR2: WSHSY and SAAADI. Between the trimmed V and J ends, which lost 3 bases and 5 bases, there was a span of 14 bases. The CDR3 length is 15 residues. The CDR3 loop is CASSELAGPNNEQFF. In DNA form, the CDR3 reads TGCGCCAGCAGTGAACTTGCGGGCCCCAACAATGAGCAGTTCTTC.

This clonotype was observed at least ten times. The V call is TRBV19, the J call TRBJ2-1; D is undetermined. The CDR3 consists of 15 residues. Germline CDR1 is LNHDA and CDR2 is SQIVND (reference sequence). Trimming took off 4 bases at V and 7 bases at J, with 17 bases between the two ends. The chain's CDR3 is CASSRGPPLGNEQFF. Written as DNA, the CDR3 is TGTGCCAGTAGTAGAGGACCTCCCCTCGGGAATGAGCAGTTCTTC.

The DNA of the CDR3 is TGTGCCAGCAGCGCTTTCTACGAGCAGTACTTC. This gives the protein CASSAFYEQYF. This rearrangement joins TRBV7-8 to TRBJ2-7; D remains unclear. Germline values: CDR1 SGHVS, CDR2 FQNEAQ. Trimming shortened V by 5 bases and J by 3 bases, and 5 bases separated the two germline ends. This CDR3 has 11 residues.

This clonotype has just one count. The CDR3 reads CASSQYWTGTGVSYEQYF. CDR3 DNA sequence: TGTGCCAGCAGCCAATACTGGACCGGGACAGGGGTCTCCTACGAGCAGTACTTC. The chain joins TRBV14 to TRBJ2-7, with 10 nucleotides matching TRBD1. V trimming: 2 bases; J trimming: 0 bases; junction bases outside the gene matches: 10. From germline, CDR1 is SGHDN and CDR2 FVKESK. The CDR3 length is 18 residues.

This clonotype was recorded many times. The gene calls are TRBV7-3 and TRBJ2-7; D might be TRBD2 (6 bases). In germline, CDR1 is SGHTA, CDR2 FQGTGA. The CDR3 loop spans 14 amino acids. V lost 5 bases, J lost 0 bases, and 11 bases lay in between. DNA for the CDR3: TGTGCCAGCAGCCCCGACGGGAGCTCCTACGAGCAGTACTTC. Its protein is CASSPDGSSYEQYF.

CDR3 DNA sequence: TGCAGTGCTAGCTTCCAGTACTATGGCTACACCTTC. The encoded protein is CSASFQYYGYTF. The chain combines TRBV20-1 with TRBJ1-2; D not resolved. The V and J ends lost 3 bases and 3 bases respectively, with 8 bases between them. There are 12 residues in the CDR3. CDR1 is DFQATT, CDR2 SNEGSKA, per germline (reference sequence).

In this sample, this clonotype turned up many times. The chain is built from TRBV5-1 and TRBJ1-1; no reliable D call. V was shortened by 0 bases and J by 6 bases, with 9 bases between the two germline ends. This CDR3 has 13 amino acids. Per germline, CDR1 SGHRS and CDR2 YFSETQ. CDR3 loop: CASSLEGTAEAFF. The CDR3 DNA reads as TGCGCCAGCAGCTTGGAGGGCACAGCTGAAGCTTTCTTT.